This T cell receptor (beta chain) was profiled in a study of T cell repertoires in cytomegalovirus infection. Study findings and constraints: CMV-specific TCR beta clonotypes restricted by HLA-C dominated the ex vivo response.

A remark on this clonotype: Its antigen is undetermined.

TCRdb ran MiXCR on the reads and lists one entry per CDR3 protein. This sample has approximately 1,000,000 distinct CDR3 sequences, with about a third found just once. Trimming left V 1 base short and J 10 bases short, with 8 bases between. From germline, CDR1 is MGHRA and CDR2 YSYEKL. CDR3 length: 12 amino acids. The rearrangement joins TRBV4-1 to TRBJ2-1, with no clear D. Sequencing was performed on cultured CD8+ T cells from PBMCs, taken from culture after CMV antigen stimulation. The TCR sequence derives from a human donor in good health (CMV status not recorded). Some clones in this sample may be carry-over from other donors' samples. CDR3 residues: CASSQGAEEQFF. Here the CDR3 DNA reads TGCGCCAGCAGCCAAGGGGCGGAGGAGCAGTTCTTC.